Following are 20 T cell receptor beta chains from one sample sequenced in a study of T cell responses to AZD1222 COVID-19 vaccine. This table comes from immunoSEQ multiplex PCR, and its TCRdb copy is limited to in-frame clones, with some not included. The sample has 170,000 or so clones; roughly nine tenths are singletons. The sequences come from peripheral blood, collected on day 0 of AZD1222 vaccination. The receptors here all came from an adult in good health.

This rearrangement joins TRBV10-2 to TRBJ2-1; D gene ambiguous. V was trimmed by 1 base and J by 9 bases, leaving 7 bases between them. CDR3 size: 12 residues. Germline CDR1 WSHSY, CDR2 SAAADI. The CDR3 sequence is CASSELAGEQFF. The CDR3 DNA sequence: TGCGCCAGCAGTGAGTTGGCCGGTGAGCAGTTCTTC.

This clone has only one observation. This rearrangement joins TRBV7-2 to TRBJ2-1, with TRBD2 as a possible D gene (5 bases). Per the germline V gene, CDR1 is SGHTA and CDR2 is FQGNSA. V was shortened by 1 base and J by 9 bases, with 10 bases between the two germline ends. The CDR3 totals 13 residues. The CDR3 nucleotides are TGTGCCAGCAGCTTAGACGGGGATATTGAGCAGTTCTTC. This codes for CASSLDGDIEQFF.

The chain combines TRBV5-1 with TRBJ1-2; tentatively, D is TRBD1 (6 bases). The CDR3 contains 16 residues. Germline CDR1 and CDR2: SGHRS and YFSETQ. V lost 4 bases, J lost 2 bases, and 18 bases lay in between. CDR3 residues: CASSTPGGYLNYGYTF. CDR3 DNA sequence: TGCGCCAGCAGCACCCCGGGGGGCTACTTAAACTATGGCTACACCTTC.

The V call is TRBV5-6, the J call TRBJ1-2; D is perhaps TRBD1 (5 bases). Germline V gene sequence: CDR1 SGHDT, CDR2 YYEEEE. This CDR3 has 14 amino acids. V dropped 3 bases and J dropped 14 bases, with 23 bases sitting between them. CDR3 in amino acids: CASSSQGRTDPSTF. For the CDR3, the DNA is TGTGCCAGCAGCTCCCAGGGACGTACAGACCCCTCGACCTTC.

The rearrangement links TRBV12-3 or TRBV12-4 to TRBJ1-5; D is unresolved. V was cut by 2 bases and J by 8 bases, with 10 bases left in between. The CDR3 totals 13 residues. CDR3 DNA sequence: TGTGCCAGCAGTTTAATCCCAGAGGAGCCCCAGCATTTT. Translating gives CASSLIPEEPQHF.

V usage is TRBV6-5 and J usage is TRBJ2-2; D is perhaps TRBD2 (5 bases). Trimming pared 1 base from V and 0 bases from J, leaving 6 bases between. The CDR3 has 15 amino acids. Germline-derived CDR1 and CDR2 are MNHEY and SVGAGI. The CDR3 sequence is CASSYLAPNTGELFF. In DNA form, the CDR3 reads TGTGCCAGCAGTTACTTAGCGCCGAACACCGGGGAGCTGTTTTTT.

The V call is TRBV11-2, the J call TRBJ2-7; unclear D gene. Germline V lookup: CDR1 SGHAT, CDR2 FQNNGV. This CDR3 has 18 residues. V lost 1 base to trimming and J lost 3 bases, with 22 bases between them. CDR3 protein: CASSLVASFVAGDYEQYF. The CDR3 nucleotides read TGTGCCAGCAGCTTAGTGGCCAGTTTTGTAGCAGGTGACTACGAGCAGTACTTC.

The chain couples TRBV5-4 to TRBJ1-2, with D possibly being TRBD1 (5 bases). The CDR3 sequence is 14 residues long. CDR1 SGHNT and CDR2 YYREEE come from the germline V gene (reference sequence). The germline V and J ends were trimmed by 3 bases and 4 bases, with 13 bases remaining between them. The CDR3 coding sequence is TGTGCCAGCAGCTCCCCGACAGAACTCTATGGCTACACCTTC. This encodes CASSSPTELYGYTF.

The CDR3 sequence: CASSSVAGGNNSPLHF. The CDR3 DNA follows: TGTGCCAGCAGCTCGGTTGCAGGGGGCAACAATTCACCCCTCCACTTT. The chain combines TRBV5-4 with TRBJ1-6; 8 nucleotides line up with TRBD1. The CDR3 is 16 residues long. Per the germline V gene, CDR1 is SGHNT and CDR2 is YYREEE (reference sequence). V shed 3 bases and J 7 bases; nucleotides not matched to a gene: 9.

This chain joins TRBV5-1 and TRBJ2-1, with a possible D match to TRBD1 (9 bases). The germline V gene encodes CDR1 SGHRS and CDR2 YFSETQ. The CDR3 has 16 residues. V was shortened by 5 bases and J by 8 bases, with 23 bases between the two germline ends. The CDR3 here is CASSRQGGLGRDEQFF. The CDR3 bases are TGCGCCAGCAGTCGACAGGGGGGACTAGGTCGCGATGAGCAGTTCTTC.

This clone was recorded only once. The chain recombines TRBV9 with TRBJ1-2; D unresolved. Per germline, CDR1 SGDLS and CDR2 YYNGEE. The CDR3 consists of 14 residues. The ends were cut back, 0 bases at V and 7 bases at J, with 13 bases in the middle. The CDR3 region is CASSVGKGGGGYTF. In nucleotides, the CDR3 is TGTGCCAGCAGCGTAGGCAAAGGAGGCGGTGGCTACACCTTC.

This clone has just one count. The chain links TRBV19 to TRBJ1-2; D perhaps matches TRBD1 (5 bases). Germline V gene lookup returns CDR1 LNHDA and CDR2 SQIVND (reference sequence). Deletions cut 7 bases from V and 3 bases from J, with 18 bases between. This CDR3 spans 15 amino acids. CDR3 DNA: TGTGCCAGTATTGGGGACGGCTGGAGAGACTATGGCTACACCTTC. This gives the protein CASIGDGWRDYGYTF.

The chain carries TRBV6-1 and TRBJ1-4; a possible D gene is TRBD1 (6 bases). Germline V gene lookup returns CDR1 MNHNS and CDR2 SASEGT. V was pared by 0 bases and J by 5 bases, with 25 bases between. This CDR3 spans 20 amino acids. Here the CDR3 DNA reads TGTGCCAGCAGTGAAGCGCCTGCCGGGGGCGCCCCTTTAAGCAATGAAAAACTGTTTTTT. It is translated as CASSEAPAGGAPLSNEKLFF.

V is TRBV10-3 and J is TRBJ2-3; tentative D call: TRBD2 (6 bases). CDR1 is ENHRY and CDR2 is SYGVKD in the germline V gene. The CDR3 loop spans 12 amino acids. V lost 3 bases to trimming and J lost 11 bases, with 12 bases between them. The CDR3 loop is CAISDWGEGQYF. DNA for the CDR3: TGTGCCATCAGTGATTGGGGGGAAGGGCAGTATTTT.

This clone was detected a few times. The CDR3 spells CASRQVGGRQSGTQYF. The DNA for the CDR3 is TGTGCCAGTAGGCAGGTAGGCGGGCGTCAATCGGGGACCCAGTACTTC. This sequence joins TRBV19 and TRBJ2-5; possibly TRBD2 for D (5 bases). The V gene's germline CDR1 is LNHDA and CDR2 SQIVND (reference sequence). Trimming shortened V by 6 bases and J by 7 bases, and 24 bases separated the two germline ends. The CDR3 runs to 16 residues. The full variable domain, with the rest looked up from reference TRBV19 and TRBJ2-5, is DGGITQSPKYLFRKEGQNVTLSCEQNLNHDAMYWYRQDPGQGLRLIYYSQIVNDFQKGDIAEGYSVSREKKESFPLTVTSAQKNPTAFYLCASRQVGGRQSGTQYFGPGTRLLVL.

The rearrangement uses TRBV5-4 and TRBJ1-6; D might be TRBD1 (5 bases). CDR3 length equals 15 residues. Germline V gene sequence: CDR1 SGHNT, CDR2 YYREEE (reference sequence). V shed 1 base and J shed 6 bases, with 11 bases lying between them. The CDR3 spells CASSLKGPLNSPLHF. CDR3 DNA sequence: TGTGCCAGCAGCTTGAAGGGACCGCTTAATTCACCCCTCCACTTT.

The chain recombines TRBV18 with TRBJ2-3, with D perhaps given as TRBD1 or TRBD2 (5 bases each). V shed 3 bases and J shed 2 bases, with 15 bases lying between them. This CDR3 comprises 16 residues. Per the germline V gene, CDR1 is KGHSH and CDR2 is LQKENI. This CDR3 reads CASSPPGRLLTDTQYF. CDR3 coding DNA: TGTGCCAGCTCACCCCCAGGGAGACTCCTCACAGATACGCAGTATTTT.

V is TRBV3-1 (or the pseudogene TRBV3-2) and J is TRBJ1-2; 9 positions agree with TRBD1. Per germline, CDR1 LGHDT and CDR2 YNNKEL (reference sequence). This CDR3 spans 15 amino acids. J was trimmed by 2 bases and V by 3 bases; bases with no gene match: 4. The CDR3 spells CASSQRTGDNYGYTF. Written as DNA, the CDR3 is TGTGCCAGCAGCCAGCGGACAGGGGACAACTATGGCTACACCTTC.

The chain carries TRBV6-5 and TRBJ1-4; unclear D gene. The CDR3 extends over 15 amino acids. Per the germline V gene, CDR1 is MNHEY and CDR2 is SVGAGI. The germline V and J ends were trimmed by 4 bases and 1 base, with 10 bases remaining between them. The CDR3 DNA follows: TGTGCCAGCAGTTCCCGTCGGCGAACTAATGAAAAACTGTTTTTT. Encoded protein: CASSSRRRTNEKLFF.

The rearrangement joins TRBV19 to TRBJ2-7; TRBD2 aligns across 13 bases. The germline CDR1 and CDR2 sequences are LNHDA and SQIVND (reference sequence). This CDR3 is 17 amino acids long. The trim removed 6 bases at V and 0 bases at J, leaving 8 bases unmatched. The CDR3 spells CASRPSRTSGSSYEQYF. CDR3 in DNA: TGTGCCAGTAGACCTTCTAGGACTAGCGGGAGCTCCTACGAGCAGTACTTC.